The sample holds a few counts of the clone carrying this TCR beta chain. Antigen specificity is unknown. This entry comes from a study of T-cell reconstitution after alpha-beta-depleted transplantation in children. The study, taken as a whole, reports: Two months or so post-transplant, alpha-beta T cells reportedly derived from several hundred expanded graft clones. At one year after transplant, newly produced T cells mostly accounted for T-cell counts and diversity. There were some patients whose high TCRbeta diversity at day 60 came from surviving recipient T cells and thymic progenitors.

The CDR3 loop spans 13 amino acids. V was cut by 6 bases and J by 6 bases, with 15 bases left in between. Preparation of the TCRbeta library involved a method that used unique molecular identifiers. Using its own MiXCR run on the PCR reads, TCRdb lists one record per CDR3 protein. Of fewer than 550,000 distinct CDR3 sequences in the sample, around 15% were seen once. The TCR sequence derives from a boy less than two years old who had a stem cell transplant for Wiskott-Aldrich syndrome, so the T cells may come from the graft donor. The sequences come from PBMCs, mostly from graft donor cells, collected 360 days after TCRalphabeta/CD19-depleted stem cell transplant. This chain links TRBV12-3 or TRBV12-4 with TRBJ2-7; tentative D call: TRBD1 (6 bases). The CDR3 DNA sequence: TGTGCCAGCAGCCCCGGGACATATACCGAGCAGTACTTC. Protein sequence: CASSPGTYTEQYF.